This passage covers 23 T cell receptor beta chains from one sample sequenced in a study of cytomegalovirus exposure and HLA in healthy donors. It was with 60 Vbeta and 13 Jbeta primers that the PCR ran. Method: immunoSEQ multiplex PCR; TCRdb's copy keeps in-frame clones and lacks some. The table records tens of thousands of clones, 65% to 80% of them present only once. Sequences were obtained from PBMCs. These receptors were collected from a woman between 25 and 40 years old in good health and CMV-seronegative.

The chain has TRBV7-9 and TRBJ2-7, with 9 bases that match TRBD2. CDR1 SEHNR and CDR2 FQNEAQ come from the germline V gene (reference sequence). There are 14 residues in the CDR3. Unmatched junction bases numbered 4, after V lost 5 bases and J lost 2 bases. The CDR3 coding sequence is TGTGCCAGCAGCCTAGGACTAGCGCCCTACGAGCAGTACGTC. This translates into CASSLGLAPYEQYV.

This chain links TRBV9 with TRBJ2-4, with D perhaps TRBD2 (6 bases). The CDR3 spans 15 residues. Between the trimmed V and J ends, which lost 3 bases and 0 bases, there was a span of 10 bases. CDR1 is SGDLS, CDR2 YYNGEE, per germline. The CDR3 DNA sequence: TGTGCCAGCAGCGAAGCGGGCTTAGCCAAAAACATTCAGTACTTC. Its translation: CASSEAGLAKNIQYF.

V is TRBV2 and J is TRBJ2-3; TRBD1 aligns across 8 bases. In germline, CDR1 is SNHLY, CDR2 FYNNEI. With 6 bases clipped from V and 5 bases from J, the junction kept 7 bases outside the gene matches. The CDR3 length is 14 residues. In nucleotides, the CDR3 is TGTGCCAGCAGACCACAGGGGGTTGGAGATACGCAGTATTTT. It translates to CASRPQGVGDTQYF.

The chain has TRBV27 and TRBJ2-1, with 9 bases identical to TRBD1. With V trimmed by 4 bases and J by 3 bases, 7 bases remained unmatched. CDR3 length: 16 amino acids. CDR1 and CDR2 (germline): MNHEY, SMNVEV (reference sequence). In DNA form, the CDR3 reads TGTGCCAGCAGTTATAAGGACAGGGGATACTACAATGAGCAGTTCTTC. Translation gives CASSYKDRGYYNEQFF.

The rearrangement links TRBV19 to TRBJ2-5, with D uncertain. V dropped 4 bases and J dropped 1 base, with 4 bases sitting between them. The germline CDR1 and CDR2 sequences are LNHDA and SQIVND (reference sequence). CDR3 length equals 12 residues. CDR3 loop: CASSTSQETQYF. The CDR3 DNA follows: TGTGCCAGTAGTACCAGCCAAGAGACCCAGTACTTC.

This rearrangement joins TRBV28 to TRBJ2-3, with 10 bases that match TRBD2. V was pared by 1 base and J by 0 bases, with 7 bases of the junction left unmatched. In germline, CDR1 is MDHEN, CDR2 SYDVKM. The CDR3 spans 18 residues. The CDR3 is CASSLSPLAGISTDTQYF. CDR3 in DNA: TGTGCCAGCAGTTTATCTCCACTAGCGGGAATAAGCACAGATACGCAGTATTTT.

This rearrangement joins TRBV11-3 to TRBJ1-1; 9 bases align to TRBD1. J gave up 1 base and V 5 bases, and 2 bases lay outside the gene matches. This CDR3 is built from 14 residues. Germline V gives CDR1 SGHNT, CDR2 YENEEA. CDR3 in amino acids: CASSLGQGNTEAFF. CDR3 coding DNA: TGTGCCAGCAGCCTGGGACAGGGGAACACTGAAGCTTTCTTT.

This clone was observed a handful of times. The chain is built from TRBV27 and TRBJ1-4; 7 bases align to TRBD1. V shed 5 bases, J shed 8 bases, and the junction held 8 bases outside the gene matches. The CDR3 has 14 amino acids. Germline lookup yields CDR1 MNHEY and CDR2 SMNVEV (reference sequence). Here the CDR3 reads CASSIDRAIEKLFF. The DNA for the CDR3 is TGTGCCAGCAGTATAGACAGGGCGATAGAAAAACTGTTTTTT.

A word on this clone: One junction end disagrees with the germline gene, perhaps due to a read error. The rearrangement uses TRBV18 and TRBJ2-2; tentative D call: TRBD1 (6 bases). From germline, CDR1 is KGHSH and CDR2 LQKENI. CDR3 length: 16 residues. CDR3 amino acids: CASSPQGRGDTEELFF. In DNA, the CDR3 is TGTGCCAGCTCTCCCCAGGGGAGAGGGGACACCGAGGAGCTGTTTTTT.

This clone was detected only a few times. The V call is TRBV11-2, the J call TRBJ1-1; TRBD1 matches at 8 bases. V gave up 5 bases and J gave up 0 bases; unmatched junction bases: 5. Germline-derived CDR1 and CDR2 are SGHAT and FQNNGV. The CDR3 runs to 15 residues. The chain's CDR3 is CASSLTGGMNTEAFF. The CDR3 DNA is TGTGCCAGCAGCCTTACAGGGGGAATGAACACTGAAGCTTTCTTT.

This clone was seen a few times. This chain's CDR3 is CASSYGTSRPYEQYV. The CDR3 DNA reads as TGTGCCAGCAGCTACGGGACTAGCCGGCCCTACGAGCAGTACGTC. The J gene is TRBJ2-7, the V gene TRBV6-1; 9 bases match TRBD2. Germline trimming cut 6 bases from V and 2 bases from J; bases unmatched to any gene: 8. The CDR3 spans 15 residues. In germline, CDR1 is MNHNS, CDR2 SASEGT.

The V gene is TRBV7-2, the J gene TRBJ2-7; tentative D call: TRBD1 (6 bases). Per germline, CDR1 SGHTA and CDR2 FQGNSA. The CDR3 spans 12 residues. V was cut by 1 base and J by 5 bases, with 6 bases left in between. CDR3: CASSLGGHEQYF. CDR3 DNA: TGTGCCAGCAGCTTAGGGGGGCACGAGCAGTACTTC.

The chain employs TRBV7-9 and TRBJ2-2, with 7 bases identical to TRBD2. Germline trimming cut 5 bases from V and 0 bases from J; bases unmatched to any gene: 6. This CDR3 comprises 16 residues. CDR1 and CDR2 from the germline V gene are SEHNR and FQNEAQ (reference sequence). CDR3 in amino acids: CASSLLLAANTGELFF. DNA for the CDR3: TGTGCCAGCAGCCTTCTCCTAGCGGCGAACACCGGGGAGCTGTTTTTT.

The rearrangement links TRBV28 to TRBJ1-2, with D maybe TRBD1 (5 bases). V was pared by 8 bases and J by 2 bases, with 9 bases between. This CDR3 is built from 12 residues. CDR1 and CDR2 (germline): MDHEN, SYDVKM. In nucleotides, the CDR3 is TGTGCCAGCGCGGGACCAAACTATGGCTACACCTTC. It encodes CASAGPNYGYTF.

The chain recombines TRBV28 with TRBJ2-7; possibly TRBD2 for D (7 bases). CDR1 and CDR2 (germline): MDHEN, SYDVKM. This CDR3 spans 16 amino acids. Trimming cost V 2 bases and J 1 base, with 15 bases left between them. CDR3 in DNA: TGTGCCAGCAGTTTACCACAGGGAGGGGGATCCTACGAGCAGTACTTC. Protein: CASSLPQGGGSYEQYF.

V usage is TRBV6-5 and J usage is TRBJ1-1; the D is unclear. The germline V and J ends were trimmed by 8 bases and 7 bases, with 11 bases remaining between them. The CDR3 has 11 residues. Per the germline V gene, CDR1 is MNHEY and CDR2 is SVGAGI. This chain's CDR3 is CASGRGCEAFF. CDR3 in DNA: TGTGCCAGCGGGCGGGGATGTGAAGCTTTCTTT.

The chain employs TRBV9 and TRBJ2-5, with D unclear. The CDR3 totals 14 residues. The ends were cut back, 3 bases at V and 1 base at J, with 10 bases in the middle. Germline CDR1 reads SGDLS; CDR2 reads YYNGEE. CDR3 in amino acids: CASSALTGQETQYF. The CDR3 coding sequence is TGTGCCAGCAGCGCTCTGACGGGCCAAGAGACCCAGTACTTC.

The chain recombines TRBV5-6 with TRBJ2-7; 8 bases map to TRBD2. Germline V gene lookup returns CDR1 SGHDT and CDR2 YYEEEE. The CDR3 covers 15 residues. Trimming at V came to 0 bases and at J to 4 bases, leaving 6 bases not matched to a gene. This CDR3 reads CASSLGGSGSYEQYF. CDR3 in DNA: TGTGCCAGCAGCTTGGGTGGGAGCGGGAGTTACGAGCAGTACTTC. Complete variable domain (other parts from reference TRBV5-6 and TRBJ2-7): DAGVTQSPTHLIKTRGQQVTLRCSPKSGHDTVSWYQQALGQGPQFIFQYYEEEERQRGNFPDRFSGHQFPNYSSELNVNALLLGDSALYLCASSLGGSGSYEQYFGPGTRLTVT.

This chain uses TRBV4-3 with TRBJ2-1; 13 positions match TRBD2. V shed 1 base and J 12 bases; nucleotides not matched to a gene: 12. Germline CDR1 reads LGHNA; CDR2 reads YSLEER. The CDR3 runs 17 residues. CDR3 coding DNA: TGCGCCAGCAGCCAAGGGGTGAGGACTAGCGGGAGACCAGGGCAGTTCTTC. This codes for CASSQGVRTSGRPGQFF.

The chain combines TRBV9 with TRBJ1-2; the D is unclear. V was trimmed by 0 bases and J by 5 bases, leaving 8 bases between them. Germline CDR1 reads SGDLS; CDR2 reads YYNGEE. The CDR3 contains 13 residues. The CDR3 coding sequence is TGTGCCAGCAGCGTAGACGCGGGGTATGGCTACACCTTC. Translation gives CASSVDAGYGYTF.

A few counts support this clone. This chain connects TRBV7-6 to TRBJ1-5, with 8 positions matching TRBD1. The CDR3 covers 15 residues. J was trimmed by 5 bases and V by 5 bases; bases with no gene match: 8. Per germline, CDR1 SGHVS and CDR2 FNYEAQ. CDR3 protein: CASSTGQGLYQPQHF. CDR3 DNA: TGTGCCAGCAGCACCGGACAGGGTCTTTATCAGCCCCAGCATTTT.

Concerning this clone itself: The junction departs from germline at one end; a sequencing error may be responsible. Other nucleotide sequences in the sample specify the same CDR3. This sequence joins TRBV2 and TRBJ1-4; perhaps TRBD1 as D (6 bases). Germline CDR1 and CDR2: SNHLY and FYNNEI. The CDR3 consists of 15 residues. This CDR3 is CASSEDSSTNEKLFF. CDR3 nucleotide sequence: TGTGCCAGCAGTGAGGACAGCTCAACTAATGAAAAACTATTTTTT.

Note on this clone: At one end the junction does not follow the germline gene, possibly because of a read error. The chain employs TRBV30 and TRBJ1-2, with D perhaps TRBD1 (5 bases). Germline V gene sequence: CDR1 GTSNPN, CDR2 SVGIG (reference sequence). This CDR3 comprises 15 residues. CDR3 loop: CAWSVLLRGEGGYTF. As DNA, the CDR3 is TGTGCTTGGAGTGTACTCCTAAGGGGTGAAGGTGGCTACACCTTC.